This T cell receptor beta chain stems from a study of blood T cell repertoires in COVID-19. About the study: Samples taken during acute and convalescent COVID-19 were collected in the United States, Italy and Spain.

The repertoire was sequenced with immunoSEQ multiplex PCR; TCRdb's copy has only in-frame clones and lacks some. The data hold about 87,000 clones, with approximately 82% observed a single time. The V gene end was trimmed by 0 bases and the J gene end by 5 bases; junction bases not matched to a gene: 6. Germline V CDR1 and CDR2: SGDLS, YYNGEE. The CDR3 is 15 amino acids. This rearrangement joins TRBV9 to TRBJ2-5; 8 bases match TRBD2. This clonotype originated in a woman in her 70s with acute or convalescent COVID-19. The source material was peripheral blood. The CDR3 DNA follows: TGTGCCAGCAGCGTAGGACGGGGGGGCAGGGAGACCCAGTACTTC. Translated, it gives CASSVGRGGRETQYF.